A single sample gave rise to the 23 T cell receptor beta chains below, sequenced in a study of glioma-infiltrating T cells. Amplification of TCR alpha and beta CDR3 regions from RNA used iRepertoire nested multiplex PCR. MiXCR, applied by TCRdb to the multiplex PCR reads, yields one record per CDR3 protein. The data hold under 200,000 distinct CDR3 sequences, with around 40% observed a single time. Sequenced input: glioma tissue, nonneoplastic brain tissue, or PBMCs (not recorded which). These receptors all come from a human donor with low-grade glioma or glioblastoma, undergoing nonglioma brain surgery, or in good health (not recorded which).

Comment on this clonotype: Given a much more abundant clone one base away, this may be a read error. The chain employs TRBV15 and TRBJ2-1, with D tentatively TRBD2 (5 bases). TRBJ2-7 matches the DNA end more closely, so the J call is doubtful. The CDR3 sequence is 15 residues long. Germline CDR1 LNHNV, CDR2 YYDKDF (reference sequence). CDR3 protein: CATSMSPAAANEQYF. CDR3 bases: TGTGCCACCAGCATGTCCCCGGCAGCGGCCAATGAGCAGTACTTC.

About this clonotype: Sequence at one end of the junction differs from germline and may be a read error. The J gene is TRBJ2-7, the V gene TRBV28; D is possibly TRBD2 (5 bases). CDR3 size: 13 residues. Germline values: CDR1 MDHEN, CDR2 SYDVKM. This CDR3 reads CAISAGTSYEQYF. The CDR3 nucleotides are TGTGCCATCAGTGCGGGCACCTCCTACGAGCAGTACTTC.

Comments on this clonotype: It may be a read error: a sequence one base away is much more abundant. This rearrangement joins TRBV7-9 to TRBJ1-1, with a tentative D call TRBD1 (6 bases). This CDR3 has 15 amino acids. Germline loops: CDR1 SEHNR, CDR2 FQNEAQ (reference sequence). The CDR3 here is CSSSLASRGHTEAFF. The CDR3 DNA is TGTTCCAGCAGCTTAGCGAGCAGGGGTCACACTGAAGCTTTCTTT.

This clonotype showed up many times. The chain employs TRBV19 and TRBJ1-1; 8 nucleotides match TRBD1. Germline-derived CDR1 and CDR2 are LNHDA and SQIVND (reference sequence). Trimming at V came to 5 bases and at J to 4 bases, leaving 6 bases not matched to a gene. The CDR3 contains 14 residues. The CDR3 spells CASSVGQGITEAFF. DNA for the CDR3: TGTGCCAGTAGTGTCGGACAGGGCATCACTGAAGCTTTCTTT.

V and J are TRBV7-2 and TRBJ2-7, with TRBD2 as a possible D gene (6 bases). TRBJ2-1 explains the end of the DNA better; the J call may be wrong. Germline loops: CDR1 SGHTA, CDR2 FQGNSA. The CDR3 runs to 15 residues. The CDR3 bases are TGTGCCAGCAGCTTAAATCCTCTAGCGTACAGTAAGCAGTTCTTC. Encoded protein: CASSLNPLAYSKQFF.

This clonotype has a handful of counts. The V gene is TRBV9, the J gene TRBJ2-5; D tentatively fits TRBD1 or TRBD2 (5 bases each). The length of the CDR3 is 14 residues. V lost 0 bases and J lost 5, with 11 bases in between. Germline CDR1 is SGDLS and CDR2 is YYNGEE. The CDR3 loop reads CASSVVGRGETQYF. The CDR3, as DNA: TGTGCCAGCAGCGTAGTGGGACGTGGGGAGACCCAGTACTTC.

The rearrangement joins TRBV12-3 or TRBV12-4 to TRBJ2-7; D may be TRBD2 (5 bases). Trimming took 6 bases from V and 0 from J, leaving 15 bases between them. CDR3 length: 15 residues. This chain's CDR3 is CASSPTREHSYEQYF. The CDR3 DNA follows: TGTGCCAGCAGCCCCACTAGAGAACACTCCTACGAGCAGTACTTC.

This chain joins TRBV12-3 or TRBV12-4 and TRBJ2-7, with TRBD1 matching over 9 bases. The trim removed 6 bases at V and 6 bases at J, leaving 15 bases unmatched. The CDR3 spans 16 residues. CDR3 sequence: CASSKFATGGRSEQYF. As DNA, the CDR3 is TGTGCCAGCAGCAAATTCGCGACAGGGGGAAGGTCCGAGCAGTACTTC.

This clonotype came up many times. CDR3 in amino acids: CASRGDIYGYTF. The CDR3 coding sequence is TGTGCCAGCAGAGGGGATATCTATGGCTACACCTTC. V gene TRBV6-1 combines with J gene TRBJ1-2; a weak D match, TRBD1 (5 bases). CDR3 size: 12 residues. V shed 6 bases and J shed 4 bases, with 9 bases lying between them. In germline, CDR1 is MNHNS, CDR2 SASEGT.

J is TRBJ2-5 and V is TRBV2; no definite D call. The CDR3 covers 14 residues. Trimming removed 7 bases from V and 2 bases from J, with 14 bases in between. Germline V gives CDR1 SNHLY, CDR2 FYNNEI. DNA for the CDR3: TGTGCCAGCATGTTGGCACTCCCTCAAGAGACCCAGTACTTC. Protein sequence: CASMLALPQETQYF.

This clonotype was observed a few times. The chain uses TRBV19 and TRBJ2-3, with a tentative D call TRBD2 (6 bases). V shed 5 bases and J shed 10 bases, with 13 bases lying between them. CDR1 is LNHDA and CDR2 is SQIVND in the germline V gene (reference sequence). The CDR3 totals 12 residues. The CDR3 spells CASSPTSTAQYF. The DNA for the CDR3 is TGTGCCAGTAGTCCGACTAGTACTGCGCAGTATTTT.

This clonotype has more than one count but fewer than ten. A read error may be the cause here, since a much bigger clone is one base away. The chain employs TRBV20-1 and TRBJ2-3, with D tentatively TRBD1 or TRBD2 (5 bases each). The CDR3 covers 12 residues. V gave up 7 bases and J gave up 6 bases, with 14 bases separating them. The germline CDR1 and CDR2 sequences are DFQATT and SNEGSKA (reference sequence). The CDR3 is CSVGGDQDTQYF. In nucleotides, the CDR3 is TGCAGTGTTGGGGGAGATCAGGATACGCAGTATTTT.

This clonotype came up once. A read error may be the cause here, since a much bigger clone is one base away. CDR3 protein: CASSHLGGVRTEAFF. CDR3 nucleotide sequence: TGTGCCAGCAGTCACCTTGGAGGGGTTCGGACTGAAGCTTTCTTT. The chain is built from TRBV28 and TRBJ1-1, with D possibly being TRBD1 (5 bases). The length of the CDR3 is 15 residues. V was shortened by 5 bases and J by 5 bases, with 18 bases between the two germline ends. Germline lookup yields CDR1 MDHEN and CDR2 SYDVKM.

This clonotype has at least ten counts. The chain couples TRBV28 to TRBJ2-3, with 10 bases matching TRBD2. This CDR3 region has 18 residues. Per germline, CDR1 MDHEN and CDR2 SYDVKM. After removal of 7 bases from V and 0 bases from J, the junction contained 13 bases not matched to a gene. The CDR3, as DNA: TGTGCCAGCACCCTCCATTACGGTAGCGGGAGGAGCACAGATACGCAGTATTTT. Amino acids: CASTLHYGSGRSTDTQYF.

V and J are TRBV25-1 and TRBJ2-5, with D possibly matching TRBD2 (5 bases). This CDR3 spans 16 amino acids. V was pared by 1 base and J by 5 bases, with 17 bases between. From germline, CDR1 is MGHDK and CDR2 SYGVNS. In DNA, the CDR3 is TGTGCCAGCAGTGAATGGGGAGCTAGAGGGAGTGAGACCCAGTACTTC. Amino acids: CASSEWGARGSETQYF.

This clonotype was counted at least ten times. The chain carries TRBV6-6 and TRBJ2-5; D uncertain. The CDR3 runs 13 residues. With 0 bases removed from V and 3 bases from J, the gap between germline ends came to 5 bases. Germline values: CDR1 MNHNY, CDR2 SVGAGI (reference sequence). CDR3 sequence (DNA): TGTGCCAGCAGTTACTCGAACGAAGAGACCCAGTACTTC. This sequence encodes CASSYSNEETQYF.

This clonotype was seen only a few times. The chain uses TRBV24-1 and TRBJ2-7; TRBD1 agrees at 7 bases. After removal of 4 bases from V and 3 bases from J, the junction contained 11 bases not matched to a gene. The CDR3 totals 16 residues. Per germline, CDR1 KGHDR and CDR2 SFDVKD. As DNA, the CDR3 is TGTGCCACCAGTGACTCAGGACCGGGACAGATCTACGAGCAGTACTTC. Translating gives CATSDSGPGQIYEQYF.

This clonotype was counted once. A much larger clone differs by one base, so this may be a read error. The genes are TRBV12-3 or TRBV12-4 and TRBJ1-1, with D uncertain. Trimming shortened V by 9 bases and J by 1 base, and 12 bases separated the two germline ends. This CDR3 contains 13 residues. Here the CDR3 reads CARSGDGNTEAFF. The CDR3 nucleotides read TGTGCCAGGAGCGGTGACGGGAACACTGAAGCTTTCTTT.

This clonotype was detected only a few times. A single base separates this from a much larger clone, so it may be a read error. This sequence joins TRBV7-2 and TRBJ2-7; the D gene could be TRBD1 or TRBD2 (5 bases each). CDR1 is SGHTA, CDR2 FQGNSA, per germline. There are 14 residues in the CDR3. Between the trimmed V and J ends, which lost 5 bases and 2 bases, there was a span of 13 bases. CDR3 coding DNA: TGTGCCAGCAGCCCTCCGGGACGGGCCTACGAGCAGTACTTC. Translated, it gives CASSPPGRAYEQYF.

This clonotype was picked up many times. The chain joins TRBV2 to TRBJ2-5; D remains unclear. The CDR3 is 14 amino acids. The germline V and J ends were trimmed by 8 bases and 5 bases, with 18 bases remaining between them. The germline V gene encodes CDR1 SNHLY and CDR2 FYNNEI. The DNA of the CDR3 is TGTGCCAGCCAAAAGCTGCGGTTGGCCGAGACCCAGTACTTC. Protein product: CASQKLRLAETQYF. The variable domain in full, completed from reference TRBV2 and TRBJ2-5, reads EPEVTQTPSHQVTQMGQEVILRCVPISNHLYFYWYRQILGQKVEFLVSFYNNEISEKSEIFDDQFSVERPDGSNFTLKIRSTKLEDSAMYFCASQKLRLAETQYFGPGTRLLVL.

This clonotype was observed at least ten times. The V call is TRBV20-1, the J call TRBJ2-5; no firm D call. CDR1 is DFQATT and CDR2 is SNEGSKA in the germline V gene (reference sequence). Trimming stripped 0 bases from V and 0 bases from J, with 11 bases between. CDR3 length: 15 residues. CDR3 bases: TGCAGTGCTAGAGATAGTCGCGGTAACCAAGAGACCCAGTACTTC. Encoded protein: CSARDSRGNQETQYF.

Here the CDR3 DNA reads TGCAACGTCGTGGGACTAGCGTCAGGAGATACGCAGTATTTT. Protein sequence: CNVVGLASGDTQYF. The chain has TRBV29-1 and TRBJ2-3; 10 bases agree with TRBD2. There are 14 residues in the CDR3. Germline V gives CDR1 SQVTM, CDR2 ANQGSEA.

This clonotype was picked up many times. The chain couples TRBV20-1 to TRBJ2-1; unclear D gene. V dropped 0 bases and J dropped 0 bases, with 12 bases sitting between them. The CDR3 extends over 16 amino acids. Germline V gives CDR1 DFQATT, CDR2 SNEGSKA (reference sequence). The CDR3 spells CSARDQSSSSYNEQFF. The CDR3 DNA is TGCAGTGCTAGAGATCAGTCCAGCAGCTCCTACAATGAGCAGTTCTTC.